This record looks at one TCR beta chain sequence and its context. No antigen is known for it. Primers used in a second PCR of about 6 to 11 cycles were a sample-barcoded 5' primer and a J-beta primer mix. No fewer than 3 million CDR3-containing paired-end reads came from each sample. From the 5' RACE reads, TCRdb called clonotypes with MiXCR, one entry per CDR3 protein. This sample has 650,000 to 950,000 distinct CDR3 sequences, with under 45% found just once. The CDR3 extends over 13 amino acids. Deletions cut 8 bases from V and 3 bases from J, with 13 bases between. Germline V gene lookup returns CDR1 MNHEY and CDR2 SVGEGT. The sample is drawn from a study of blood T cells in healthy people across ages. General study points: Donors of long life had a larger count of naive CD4+ cells and greater diversity than aged donors. With age, beta diversity per million T cells declined roughly linearly, significantly by 35 to 40.

Each individual donor underwent a draw of ten milliliters of peripheral blood. The source material was blood. The TCR originated in a man in his 60s in good health. The chain uses TRBV6-2 or TRBV6-3 and TRBJ1-2; D call uncertain. The CDR3 is CASAAGTDYGYTF. CDR3 in DNA: TGTGCCAGCGCCGCCGGTACGGACTATGGCTACACCTTC.